The entry below describes one T cell receptor (beta chain). Antigen unknown. These data are taken from a study of liver allograft versus peripheral blood T cells. Study context: Liver transplant recipients had T cell receptor repertoires compared between transplanted liver and peripheral blood. Findings of the study overall: A difference was reportedly observed between T cell receptor repertoires inside liver allografts and those in peripheral blood.

V gave up 2 bases and J gave up 7 bases; unmatched junction bases: 5. This CDR3 has 14 residues. Germline CDR1 reads SGDLS; CDR2 reads YYNGEE. Each CDR3 protein is one row after TCRdb ran MiXCR on the reads. The sample has about 14,000 distinct CDR3 sequences, more than 20% seen once. This rearrangement joins TRBV9 to TRBJ1-4; 7 bases line up with TRBD1. The sequence came from a human patient who had a liver transplant. Some T cells here may be from the graft donor. The CDR3 sequence: CASSVGRGFEKLFF. In nucleotides, the CDR3 is TGTGCCAGCAGCGTCGGCAGGGGGTTTGAAAAACTGTTTTTT.